This T cell receptor (beta chain) was captured in a study of cytomegalovirus exposure and HLA in healthy donors. This CDR3 has 15 residues. V dropped 0 bases and J dropped 0 bases, with 6 bases sitting between them. Germline V gives CDR1 MNHEY, CDR2 SMNVEV (reference sequence). Data came from immunoSEQ multiplex PCR; TCRdb stores just in-frame clones and leaves some out. The sample lists around 260,000 clones; 80% to 95% were seen once. The chain has TRBV27 and TRBJ1-5; D unclear. Sequenced input: PBMCs. This sequence originates from a woman aged 25-40 years in good health and CMV-seronegative. CDR3 DNA: TGTGCCAGCAGTTTATCCAGAAATAGCAATCAGCCCCAGCATTTT. Translating gives CASSLSRNSNQPQHF.